This is a list of T cell receptor beta chains from one sample in a study of blood T cell repertoires in COVID-19. Sequencing was performed with immunoSEQ multiplex PCR; in TCRdb, only in-frame clones are kept and a portion is missing. The data hold about 350,000 clones, with about 90% observed a single time. The sequenced material came from peripheral blood. The receptor source for this set is a woman under 30 who had recovered from COVID-19. Both conserved end residues are part of each CDR3. Fields, in order: clone size, V gene, D gene, J gene, CDR3 protein, CDR3 DNA. D genes are given only for firm matches. Only part of the rows carry a size: once, few, many, or a class if the clone is expanded.

>.|TRBV29-1|.|TRBJ1-4
CSVQMDNEKLFF
TGCAGCGTACAGATGGATAATGAAAAACTGTTTTTT
>.|TRBV30|.|TRBJ2-1
CAWSFRGEQFF
TGTGCCTGGAGTTTCCGGGGGGAGCAGTTCTTC
>.|TRBV12-5|TRBD2|TRBJ2-3
CASGWGLAGTVDTQYF
TGTGCTAGTGGTTGGGGACTAGCGGGAACGGTTGATACGCAGTATTTT
>.|TRBV27|TRBD1|TRBJ1-1
CATGQGNTEAFF
TGTGCCACCGGACAGGGCAACACTGAAGCTTTCTTT
>.|TRBV4-1|TRBD2|TRBJ2-1
CASSRVTLGLAGFDEQFF
TGCGCCAGCAGCCGAGTCACTCTGGGACTAGCGGGGTTTGATGAGCAGTTCTTC
>.|TRBV12-5|.|TRBJ2-1
CASAPKGDNEQFF
TGTGCTAGTGCCCCCAAAGGAGACAATGAGCAGTTCTTC
>.|TRBV7-9|.|TRBJ1-4
CASSLVAGYEKLFF
TGTGCCAGCAGCTTAGTCGCAGGGTACGAAAAACTGTTTTTT
>.|TRBV21-1|.|TRBJ2-1
CAGPRTNRSSYNEQFF
TGTGCCGGACCGAGGACAAATAGGAGCTCCTACAATGAGCAGTTCTTC
>.|TRBV4-1|.|TRBJ2-1
CASSLEMGGNEQFF
TGCGCCAGCAGCCTCGAGATGGGAGGCAATGAGCAGTTCTTC
>.|TRBV6-5|.|TRBJ2-1
CACYRGEGFYNEQFF
TGTGCCTGCTACAGGGGGGAGGGTTTTTACAATGAGCAGTTCTTC
>.|TRBV24-1|TRBD2|TRBJ2-1
CATSESGSPYNEQFF
TGTGCCACCAGTGAGAGCGGGAGCCCTTACAATGAGCAGTTCTTC
>.|TRBV30|.|TRBJ1-2
CAWSVAYGYTF
TGTGCCTGGAGTGTAGCCTATGGCTACACCTTC
>.|TRBV6-2/TRBV6-3|TRBD2|TRBJ2-2
CASSFTSGTNTGELFF
TGTGCCAGCAGTTTTACTAGCGGGACGAACACCGGGGAGCTGTTTTTT
>.|TRBV2|.|TRBJ2-2
CASNRQVTGELFF
TGTGCCAGCAACCGACAGGTCACCGGGGAGCTGTTTTTT
>once|TRBV6-5|.|TRBJ2-2
CASREFQTRPGELFF
TGTGCCAGCAGAGAGTTCCAGACACGCCCCGGGGAGCTGTTTTTT
>.|TRBV9|.|TRBJ1-1
CASSVGGGRAGSPEAFF
TGTGCCAGCAGCGTAGGAGGGGGTCGGGCTGGCTCGCCTGAAGCTTTCTTT
>many|TRBV30|TRBD1|TRBJ1-1
CALKPGTGVTEAFF
TGTGCCTTGAAACCCGGGACAGGGGTCACTGAAGCTTTCTTT
>.|TRBV6-2/TRBV6-3|TRBD2|TRBJ2-2
CASTPPSGSPDGELFF
TGTGCCAGCACCCCCCCTAGCGGGTCCCCAGACGGGGAGCTGTTTTTT
>.|TRBV6-4|.|TRBJ1-5
CASSTATSNQPQHF
TGTGCCAGCAGTACAGCCACGAGCAATCAGCCCCAGCATTTT
>.|TRBV3-1/TRBV3-2|TRBD1|TRBJ1-2
CASSPLGQGPTSYGYTF
TGTGCCAGCAGCCCCCTTGGACAGGGGCCAACTAGCTATGGCTACACCTTC
>.|TRBV19|.|TRBJ1-1
CASSIDPHREGEVNTEAFF
TGTGCCAGTAGTATAGATCCCCACAGGGAGGGCGAGGTGAACACTGAAGCTTTCTTT
>.|TRBV5-4|TRBD2|TRBJ2-5
CASSLDGRRTSGSGSQYF
TGTGCCAGCAGCTTGGATGGCCGGCGGACTAGCGGGAGTGGGTCCCAGTACTTC
>.|TRBV30|TRBD1|TRBJ1-3
CAWTRDRGAGNTIYF
TGTGCCTGGACCCGGGACAGGGGAGCTGGAAACACCATATATTTT
>.|TRBV28|TRBD1|TRBJ1-1
CASRTGGRVTEAFF
TGTGCCAGCAGAACAGGGGGTAGGGTCACTGAAGCTTTCTTT
>.|TRBV6-4|.|TRBJ2-4
CASSDSVAKNIQYF
TGTGCCAGCAGTGACTCCGTAGCCAAAAACATTCAGTACTTC
>.|TRBV6-6|TRBD1|TRBJ1-1
CASSWGTGGSPEAFF
TGTGCCAGCAGTTGGGGGACAGGGGGCTCCCCTGAAGCTTTCTTT
>.|TRBV9|.|TRBJ2-3
CASSVEGGGAPTDTQYF
TGTGCCAGCAGCGTTGAAGGTGGGGGGGCCCCCACAGATACGCAGTATTTT
>.|TRBV5-1|TRBD2|TRBJ2-1
CASSFGTTPFWSEQFF
TGCGCCAGCAGCTTCGGGACTACCCCGTTTTGGAGTGAGCAGTTCTTC
>.|TRBV10-1|TRBD1|TRBJ1-1
CASSKDRGANTEAFF
TGCGCCAGCAGCAAGGACAGGGGCGCGAACACTGAAGCTTTCTTT
>.|TRBV30|.|TRBJ1-2
CAWTKGSQGLGYTF
TGTGCCTGGACCAAGGGGTCCCAAGGATTGGGCTACACCTTC
>.|TRBV5-4|TRBD2|TRBJ2-1
CASRPGLDLYNEQFF
TGTGCCAGCAGGCCGGGACTAGACTTGTACAATGAGCAGTTCTTC
>.|TRBV4-3|.|TRBJ1-6
CASSESYNSPLHF
TGCGCCAGCAGTGAGTCCTATAATTCACCCCTCCACTTT
>once|TRBV19|TRBD1|TRBJ1-3
CASRGDRGRDTIYF
TGTGCCAGCCGAGGGGACAGGGGCAGGGACACCATATATTTT
>.|TRBV5-6|.|TRBJ2-3
CASSPPNRGSTDTQYF
TGTGCCAGCAGTCCACCTAACCGGGGTAGCACAGATACGCAGTATTTT
>.|TRBV4-2|.|TRBJ1-2
CASSLRLGGYTF
TGTGCCAGCAGCCTGCGCCTCGGTGGCTACACCTTC
>.|TRBV6-5|.|TRBJ2-3
CASSYTGSGDTQYF
TGTGCCAGCAGTTACACAGGGAGTGGAGATACGCAGTATTTT
>.|TRBV7-2|TRBD1|TRBJ2-1
CASSLSSPGQGRRNEQFF
TGTGCCAGCAGCTTATCTTCTCCGGGACAGGGGCGGAGAAATGAGCAGTTCTTC
>.|TRBV27|TRBD1|TRBJ1-5
CASSKGGQGVGGGQPQHF
TGTGCCAGCTCAAAAGGGGGACAGGGGGTTGGTGGGGGTCAGCCCCAGCATTTT
>once|TRBV10-1|TRBD2|TRBJ2-1
CASSFGLAVVNEQFF
TGCGCCAGCAGCTTCGGACTAGCGGTGGTCAATGAGCAGTTCTTC
>.|TRBV6-5|TRBD2|TRBJ2-3
CASSYAGLAGDTQYF
TGTGCCAGCAGTTACGCGGGACTAGCGGGAGATACGCAGTATTTT